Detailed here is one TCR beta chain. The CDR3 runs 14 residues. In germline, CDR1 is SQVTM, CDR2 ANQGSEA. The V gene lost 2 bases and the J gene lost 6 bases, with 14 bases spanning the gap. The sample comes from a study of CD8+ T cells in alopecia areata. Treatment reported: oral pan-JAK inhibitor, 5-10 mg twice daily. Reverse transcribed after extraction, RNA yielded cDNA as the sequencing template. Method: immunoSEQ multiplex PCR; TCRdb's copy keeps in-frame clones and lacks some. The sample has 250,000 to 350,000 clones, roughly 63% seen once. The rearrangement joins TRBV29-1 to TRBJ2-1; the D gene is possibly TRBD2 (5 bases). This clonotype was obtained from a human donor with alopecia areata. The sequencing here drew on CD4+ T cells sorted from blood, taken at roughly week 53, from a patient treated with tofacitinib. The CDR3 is CSVESGLKPNEQFF. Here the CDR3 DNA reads TGCAGCGTTGAAAGCGGACTGAAACCCAATGAGCAGTTCTTC.